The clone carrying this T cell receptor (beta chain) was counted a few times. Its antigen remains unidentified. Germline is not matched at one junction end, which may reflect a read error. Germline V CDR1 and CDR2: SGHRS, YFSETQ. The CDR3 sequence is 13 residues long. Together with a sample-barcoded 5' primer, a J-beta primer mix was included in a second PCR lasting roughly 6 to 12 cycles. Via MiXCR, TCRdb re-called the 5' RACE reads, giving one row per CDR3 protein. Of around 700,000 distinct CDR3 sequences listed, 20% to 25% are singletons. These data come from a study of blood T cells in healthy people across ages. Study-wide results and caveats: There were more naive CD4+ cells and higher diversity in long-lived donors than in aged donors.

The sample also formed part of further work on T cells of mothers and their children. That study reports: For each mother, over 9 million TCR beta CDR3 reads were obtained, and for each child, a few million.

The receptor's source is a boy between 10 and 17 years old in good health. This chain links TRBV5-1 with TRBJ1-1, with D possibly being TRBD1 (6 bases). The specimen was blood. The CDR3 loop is CASSPTSDSYEDF. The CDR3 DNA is TGCGCCAGCAGCCCCACCTCGGACAGCTATGAGGACTTT.